The present TCR beta chain was sequenced within a study of shared clonotypes between healthy human individuals. Trimming removed 0 bases from V and 7 bases from J, with 10 bases in between. The CDR3 has 13 residues. Germline CDR1 SGHRS, CDR2 YFSETQ. Original processing notes: Owing to the provision of junction-only sequences devoid of quality scores by immunoSEQ, filtering differed. Libraries were prepared by immunoSEQ multiplex PCR; TCRdb keeps only in-frame clonotypes and omits some of them. That table is the source of V, J and clone size, and D and trimming were worked out from the DNA. The data show 1.6 million or so clones, with just under 99% seen just once and approximately 0.38% held by the top ten. Division of CD4+ cells produced a CD45RA+ naive subset and a CD45RA-negative memory subset. As regards this clone: What it recognizes is unknown. This sample also contains other DNA sequences that code for the same CDR3.

Study-level results: Naive CD4 clonotypes were shared across a handful of donors at approximately 5.3%. Clonotypes which were not shared had lower generation probabilities than clonotypes that all four donors shared.

J is TRBJ2-5 and V is TRBV5-1; tentative D call: TRBD1 (6 bases). The source material was naive CD4+ T cells sorted from blood. Noted subset: CD45RA+ positively selected. The clonotype comes from a man aged 25 to 40 in good health. The CDR3 DNA reads as TGCGCCAGCAGCTTGGACCGAGGGGGGACCCAGTACTTC. This codes for CASSLDRGGTQYF. The full variable domain, in which reference TRBV5-1 and TRBJ2-5 provide the parts outside the CDR3, is KAGVTQTPRYLIKTRGQQVTLSCSPISGHRSVSWYQQTPGQGLQFLFEYFSETQRNKGNFPGRFSGRQFSNSRSEMNVSTLELGDSALYLCASSLDRGGTQYFGPGTRLLVL.